These 23 T cell receptor beta chains were all obtained from the same sample, sequenced in a study of blood T cell repertoires in COVID-19. Profiled with immunoSEQ multiplex PCR; TCRdb holds only in-frame clones, not every one. Counted here are fewer than 150,000 clones, 88% occurring once; the ten biggest clones make up 25% to 30%. Material: peripheral blood. These receptors were taken from a human donor in a cohort sampled during active COVID-19.

This chain joins TRBV21-1 and TRBJ1-1. TRBV21-1 corresponds to a pseudogene. The CDR3 consists of 16 residues. The CDR3 loop reads CASSKFIFGADTEAFF. In nucleotides, the CDR3 is TGTGCCAGCAGCAAATTCATTTTTGGAGCGGACACTGAAGCTTTCTTT.

The gene calls are TRBV3-1 (or the pseudogene TRBV3-2) and TRBJ2-1; TRBD2 agrees at 11 bases. Trimming took 4 bases from V and 8 from J; bases not matched to a gene: 4. This CDR3 spans 14 amino acids. Germline CDR1 and CDR2: LGHDT and YNNKEL (reference sequence). CDR3 sequence reads: CASSRLAGSYEQFF. Here the CDR3 DNA reads TGTGCCAGCAGCCGACTAGCGGGGAGTTATGAGCAGTTCTTC.

The chain combines TRBV7-9 with TRBJ1-1, with 8 bases matching TRBD1. This CDR3 spans 15 amino acids. From germline, CDR1 is SEHNR and CDR2 FQNEAQ (reference sequence). The V gene end was trimmed by 4 bases and the J gene end by 11 bases; junction bases not matched to a gene: 15. CDR3 amino acids: CASSSDRTGFELAFF. Written as DNA, the CDR3 is TGTGCCAGCAGCTCAGACAGGACAGGGTTCGAATTGGCTTTCTTT.

The chain links TRBV11-1 to TRBJ1-1; maybe TRBD1 (5 bases). V was cut by 3 bases and J by 1 base, with 9 bases left in between. Germline V CDR1 and CDR2: SGHAT, FQDESV (reference sequence). The CDR3 contains 14 residues. CDR3 nucleotide sequence: TGTGCCAGCAGCTTTGCCAGGGCGAACACTGAAGCTTTCTTT. It translates to CASSFARANTEAFF.

J is TRBJ1-2 and V is TRBV6-5; the D gene is possibly TRBD1 (6 bases). Germline lookup yields CDR1 MNHEY and CDR2 SVGAGI. The CDR3 sequence is 14 residues long. Trimming left V 9 bases short and J 1 base short, with 15 bases between. The CDR3 loop is CASSPGQLNYGYTF. CDR3 coding DNA: TGTGCCAGTAGCCCCGGACAGCTTAACTATGGCTACACCTTC.

The chain couples TRBV24-1 to TRBJ1-2, with TRBD1 identical over 11 bases. The CDR3 totals 15 residues. The ends lost 0 bases at V and 6 bases at J; junction bases unmatched: 2. Germline values: CDR1 KGHDR, CDR2 SFDVKD. The CDR3 region is CATSDLGQGAHGYTF. The CDR3, as DNA: TGTGCCACCAGTGATTTGGGACAGGGGGCGCATGGCTACACCTTC.

The chain is built from TRBV3-1 (or the pseudogene TRBV3-2) and TRBJ1-1, with D possibly matching TRBD1 (6 bases). Per the germline V gene, CDR1 is LGHDT and CDR2 is YNNKEL (reference sequence). Trimming left V 6 bases short and J 2 bases short, with 13 bases between. The CDR3 runs to 14 residues. The CDR3 DNA sequence: TGTGCCAGCAGGGAACAGGGTCGTAACACTGAAGCTTTCTTT. It yields the protein CASREQGRNTEAFF.

The chain carries TRBV2 and TRBJ2-5; D may be TRBD1 (5 bases). V shed 3 bases and J shed 5 bases, with 7 bases lying between them. Per the germline V gene, CDR1 is SNHLY and CDR2 is FYNNEI. This CDR3 has 12 residues. CDR3 region: CASSEYRETQYF. As DNA, the CDR3 is TGTGCCAGCAGTGAGTACAGGGAGACCCAGTACTTC.

The V call is TRBV7-6, the J call TRBJ2-7; possibly TRBD1 for D (6 bases). Germline CDR1 is SGHVS and CDR2 is FNYEAQ. This CDR3 comprises 15 residues. Trimming shortened V by 2 bases and J by 2 bases, and 13 bases separated the two germline ends. CDR3 bases: TGTGCCAGCAGCTTACAACCACAGGGCCCCTACGAGCAGTACTTC. This codes for CASSLQPQGPYEQYF.

This clone was found once. The rearrangement joins TRBV3-1 (or the pseudogene TRBV3-2) to TRBJ1-4; no reliable D call. The CDR3 totals 12 residues. Germline V gene sequence: CDR1 LGHDT, CDR2 YNNKEL (reference sequence). The germline V and J ends were trimmed by 2 bases and 8 bases, with 6 bases remaining between them. The CDR3 reads CASSQLKEKLFF. In nucleotides, the CDR3 is TGTGCCAGCAGCCAACTAAAAGAAAAACTGTTTTTT.

This sequence joins TRBV18 and TRBJ2-7; 9 nucleotides match TRBD1. The CDR3 has 14 amino acids. Germline-derived CDR1 and CDR2 are KGHSH and LQKENI. The V segment lost 3 bases and the J segment 6 bases; nucleotides outside the gene matches: 6. CDR3 in DNA: TGTGCCAGCTCACCGTTACAGGGGGCGGGCGAGCAGTACTTC. Protein product: CASSPLQGAGEQYF.

The chain couples TRBV7-9 to TRBJ2-7, with 7 bases aligning to TRBD1. Germline CDR1 reads SEHNR; CDR2 reads FQNEAQ (reference sequence). With V trimmed by 4 bases and J by 2 bases, 11 bases remained unmatched. The CDR3 has 16 amino acids. In DNA, the CDR3 is TGTGCCAGCAGCTGGTCGACGGACAGGATCCCCTACGAGCAGTACTTC. Its translation is CASSWSTDRIPYEQYF.

The genes are TRBV7-8 and TRBJ2-3, with TRBD2 identical over 8 bases. CDR3 length: 15 residues. Germline V gene sequence: CDR1 SGHVS, CDR2 FQNEAQ. V lost 1 base to trimming and J lost 4 bases; unmatched junction nucleotides: 4. The CDR3 DNA follows: TGTGCCAGCAGCTTAGTGAACGGGGGGGCAGATACGCAGTATTTT. This translates into CASSLVNGGADTQYF.

The chain uses TRBV5-4 and TRBJ2-3; the match to TRBD1 covers 7 bases. J was trimmed by 0 bases and V by 4 bases; bases with no gene match: 5. This CDR3 comprises 15 residues. Germline V gene data show CDR1 as SGHNT and CDR2 as YYREEE (reference sequence). The CDR3 bases are TGTGCCAGCAGCGTGAGGGGGCGTAGCACAGATACGCAGTATTTT. This translates into CASSVRGRSTDTQYF.

This chain uses TRBV7-8 with TRBJ2-7, with 7 bases that match TRBD2. CDR1 SGHVS and CDR2 FQNEAQ come from the germline V gene. V shed 5 bases, J shed 5 bases, and the junction held 6 bases outside the gene matches. This CDR3 has 13 residues. The CDR3: CASSLGEGNEQYF. The CDR3 region has the DNA TGTGCCAGCAGCCTAGGGGAGGGGAACGAGCAGTACTTC.

The table lists this clone with a few counts. V is TRBV3-1 (or the pseudogene TRBV3-2) and J is TRBJ2-2, with D perhaps matching TRBD1 (5 bases). Trimming removed 6 bases from V and 5 bases from J, with 13 bases in between. The CDR3 is 14 amino acids. Germline loops: CDR1 LGHDT, CDR2 YNNKEL (reference sequence). The CDR3 is CASRAPGRTGELFF. The DNA of the CDR3 is TGTGCCAGCAGGGCCCCAGGGCGAACCGGGGAGCTGTTTTTT.

This clone was counted only a few times. This chain connects TRBV7-9 to TRBJ1-1; a weak D match, TRBD1 (6 bases). The CDR3 is made up of 14 amino acids. The V and J ends lost 7 bases and 3 bases respectively, with 15 bases between them. CDR1 is SEHNR, CDR2 FQNEAQ, per germline (reference sequence). Here the CDR3 DNA reads TGTGCCAGCAATCTGGGACGGACAGACACTGAAGCTTTCTTT. Residues: CASNLGRTDTEAFF.

This clone was counted only a few times. The chain uses TRBV19 and TRBJ1-1; maybe TRBD1 (6 bases). The ends were cut back, 3 bases at V and 1 base at J, with 9 bases in the middle. CDR3 length equals 14 residues. Per germline, CDR1 LNHDA and CDR2 SQIVND (reference sequence). CDR3 sequence reads: CASSIRTENTEAFF. The CDR3 nucleotides read TGTGCCAGTAGTATTCGGACAGAGAACACTGAAGCTTTCTTT. Full variable domain (remainder filled in from reference TRBV19 and TRBJ1-1): DGGITQSPKYLFRKEGQNVTLSCEQNLNHDAMYWYRQDPGQGLRLIYYSQIVNDFQKGDIAEGYSVSREKKESFPLTVTSAQKNPTAFYLCASSIRTENTEAFFGQGTRLTVV.

The rearrangement uses TRBV20-1 and TRBJ1-2; the D gene is possibly TRBD1 (5 bases). The CDR3 runs 11 residues. Germline V CDR1 and CDR2: DFQATT, SNEGSKA (reference sequence). The CDR3, as DNA: TGCGGCACGACAGAGAACTATGGCTACACCTTC. It encodes CGTTENYGYTF.

This clone was counted a single time. This chain uses TRBV4-3 with TRBJ2-5; TRBD1 is a possible D gene (5 bases). The CDR3 consists of 18 residues. Trimming shortened V by 0 bases and J by 4 bases, and 21 bases separated the two germline ends. CDR1 and CDR2 (germline): LGHNA, YSLEER. The CDR3 region has the DNA TGCGCCAGCAGCCAAGATCGGGTGCAGAAGGGGCTGATAGAGACCCAGTACTTC. Translation gives CASSQDRVQKGLIETQYF.

The chain combines TRBV3-1 (or the pseudogene TRBV3-2) with TRBJ1-4; 7 nucleotides line up with TRBD1. V gave up 2 bases and J gave up 4 bases; unmatched junction bases: 4. The CDR3 extends over 15 amino acids. Germline CDR1 and CDR2: LGHDT and YNNKEL (reference sequence). In DNA form, the CDR3 reads TGTGCCAGCAGCCAAACCGGGACAGTTAATGAAAAACTGTTTTTT. It encodes CASSQTGTVNEKLFF.

The V call is TRBV4-3, the J call TRBJ1-1; D is unclear. From germline, CDR1 is LGHNA and CDR2 YSLEER. Trimming took 3 bases from V and 0 from J, leaving 11 bases between them. The CDR3 runs 15 residues. The CDR3 reads CASSHLDTMNTEAFF. Written as DNA, the CDR3 is TGCGCCAGCAGCCACCTCGACACCATGAACACTGAAGCTTTCTTT.

V is TRBV6-4 and J is TRBJ2-1; 10 bases are shared with TRBD2. With 3 bases clipped from V and 6 bases from J, the junction kept 2 bases outside the gene matches. CDR3 length: 14 amino acids. In germline, CDR1 is MRHNA, CDR2 SNTAGT. The CDR3 sequence is CASSDQRGGNEQFF. The CDR3 DNA is TGTGCCAGCAGTGATCAGCGGGGGGGCAATGAGCAGTTCTTC.